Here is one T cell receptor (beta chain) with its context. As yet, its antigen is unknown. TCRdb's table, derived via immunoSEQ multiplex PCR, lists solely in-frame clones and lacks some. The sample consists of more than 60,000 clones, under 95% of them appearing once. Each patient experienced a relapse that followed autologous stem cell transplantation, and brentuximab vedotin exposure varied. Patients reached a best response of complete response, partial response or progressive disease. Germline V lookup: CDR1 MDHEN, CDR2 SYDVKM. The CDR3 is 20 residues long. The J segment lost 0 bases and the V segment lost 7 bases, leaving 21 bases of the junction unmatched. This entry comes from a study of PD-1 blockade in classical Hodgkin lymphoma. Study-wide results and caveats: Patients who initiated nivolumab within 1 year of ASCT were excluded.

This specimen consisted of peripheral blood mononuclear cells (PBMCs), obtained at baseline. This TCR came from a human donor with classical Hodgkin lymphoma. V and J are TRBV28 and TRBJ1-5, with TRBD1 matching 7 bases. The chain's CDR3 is CASTSTTGTVAKNSNQPQHF. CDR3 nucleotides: TGTGCCAGCACCTCAACAACCGGGACAGTAGCAAAAAATAGCAATCAGCCCCAGCATTTT.